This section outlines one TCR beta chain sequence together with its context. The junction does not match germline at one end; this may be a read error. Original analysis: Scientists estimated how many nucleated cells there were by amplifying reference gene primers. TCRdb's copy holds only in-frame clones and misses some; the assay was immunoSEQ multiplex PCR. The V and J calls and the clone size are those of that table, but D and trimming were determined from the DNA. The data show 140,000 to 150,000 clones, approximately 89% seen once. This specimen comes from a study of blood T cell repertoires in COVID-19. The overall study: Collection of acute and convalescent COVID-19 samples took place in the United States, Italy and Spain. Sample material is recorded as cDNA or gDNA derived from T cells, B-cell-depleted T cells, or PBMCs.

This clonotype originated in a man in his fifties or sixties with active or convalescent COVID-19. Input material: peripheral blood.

In nucleotides, the CDR3 is TGTGCTAGCAGCTCACCCGGACAGGTAGTCGGTGGAAACACCATATATTTT. Translation: CASSSPGQVVGGNTIYF. This rearrangement joins TRBV7-7 to TRBJ1-3, with 7 bases matching TRBD1. This CDR3 region has 17 residues. Germline V gene sequence: CDR1 SSHAT, CDR2 FNYEAQ (reference sequence).